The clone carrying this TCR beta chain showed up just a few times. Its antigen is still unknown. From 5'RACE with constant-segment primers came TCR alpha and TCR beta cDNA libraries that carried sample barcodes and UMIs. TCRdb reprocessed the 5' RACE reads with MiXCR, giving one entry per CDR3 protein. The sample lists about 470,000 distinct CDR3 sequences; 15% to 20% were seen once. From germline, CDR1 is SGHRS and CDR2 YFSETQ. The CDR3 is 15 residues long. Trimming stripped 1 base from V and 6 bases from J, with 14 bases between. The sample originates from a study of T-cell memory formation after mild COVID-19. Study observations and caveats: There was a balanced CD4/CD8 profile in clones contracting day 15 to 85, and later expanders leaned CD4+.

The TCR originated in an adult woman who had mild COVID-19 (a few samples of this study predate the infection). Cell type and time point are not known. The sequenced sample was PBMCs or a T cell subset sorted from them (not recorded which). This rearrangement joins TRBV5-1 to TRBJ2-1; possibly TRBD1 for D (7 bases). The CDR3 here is CASSLWQGGVNEQFF. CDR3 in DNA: TGCGCCAGCAGCTTGTGGCAGGGGGGTGTCAATGAGCAGTTCTTC.